Reported below is one T cell receptor (beta chain). Via MiXCR, TCRdb re-called the reads, giving one row per CDR3 protein. This table holds hundreds of thousands of distinct CDR3 sequences, approximately 24% found once. Trimming removed 3 bases at V and 2 bases at J, with 17 bases between. CDR1 SGDLS and CDR2 YYNGEE come from the germline V gene. The CDR3 totals 16 residues. The sample belongs to a study of T cell repertoires in cytomegalovirus infection. This chain joins TRBV9 and TRBJ1-1; a weak D match, TRBD1 (5 bases). The source of this sequence is a human donor in good health (CMV status not recorded). Some clones in this sample may be carry-over from other donors' samples. Material: CD8+ T cells from PBMCs. CDR3 amino acids: CASSAPGRIENTEAFF. As DNA, the CDR3 is TGTGCCAGCAGCGCTCCGGGACGAATAGAAAACACTGAAGCTTTCTTT.